Below are 19 T cell receptor beta chains sequenced from a single sample in a study of T cells after posttransplantation cyclophosphamide. Repertoires were generated with immunoSEQ multiplex PCR, while TCRdb's copy carries only in-frame clones and drops some. This repertoire shows approximately 45,000 clones, 80% to 95% found once; its top ten account for about 2.5%. Busulfan-fludarabine conditioning, marrow transplant, and cyclophosphamide on days +3 and +4 were administered. The sequencing used PBMCs, collected just over 60 days after allogeneic stem cell transplant with posttransplant cyclophosphamide. These receptors originate from a male patient aged 60 to 75 who received an allogeneic stem cell transplant from a related donor and was CMV-positive. The graft donor may have contributed some T cells.

The chain recombines TRBV6-1 with TRBJ1-6, with TRBD1 matching over 9 bases. V shed 4 bases and J 9 bases; nucleotides not matched to a gene: 13. The CDR3 is made up of 17 amino acids. The germline V gene has CDR1 MNHNS and CDR2 SASEGT. CDR3 bases: TGTGCCAGCAGTGTGGGGCTTGCCTACAGGGGGCCTTCACCCCTCCACTTT. It is translated as CASSVGLAYRGPSPLHF.

V is TRBV15 and J is TRBJ1-3, with D perhaps matching TRBD1 (6 bases). Germline V gives CDR1 LNHNV, CDR2 YYDKDF (reference sequence). CDR3 length: 16 residues. V was shortened by 4 bases and J by 0 bases, with 13 bases between the two germline ends. In DNA form, the CDR3 reads TGTGCCACCAGCACCCGGACAGCCGACTCTGGAAACACCATATATTTT. Encoded protein: CATSTRTADSGNTIYF.

The chain combines TRBV12-5 with TRBJ2-1; TRBD1 matches 7 bases. Germline V CDR1 and CDR2: LGHNT, FRNRAP. There are 15 residues in the CDR3. Germline trimming cut 7 bases from V and 0 bases from J; bases unmatched to any gene: 6. CDR3 DNA sequence: TGTGCTAGTGACTTGGGACAGAGCTCCTACAATGAGCAGTTCTTC. Protein product: CASDLGQSSYNEQFF.

V and J are TRBV6-1 and TRBJ2-7, with TRBD2 as a possible D gene (6 bases). CDR3 size: 13 residues. Germline V gene data show CDR1 as MNHNS and CDR2 as SASEGT. The V end was cut by 6 bases, the J end by 8 bases, with 17 bases between. The CDR3 loop reads CASSISPGAQQYV. As DNA, the CDR3 is TGTGCCAGCAGCATTTCCCCGGGAGCCCAGCAGTACGTC.

The V gene is TRBV15, the J gene TRBJ2-5, with D unclear. This CDR3 region has 13 residues. Trimming took off 1 base at V and 1 base at J, with 4 bases between the two ends. Germline V CDR1 and CDR2: LNHNV, YYDKDF (reference sequence). CDR3 amino acids: CATSRGGQETQYF. The CDR3 bases are TGTGCCACCAGCAGAGGAGGCCAAGAGACCCAGTACTTC.

The chain employs TRBV19 and TRBJ1-5, with TRBD1 as a possible D gene (5 bases). The germline V gene encodes CDR1 LNHDA and CDR2 SQIVND (reference sequence). This CDR3 has 16 amino acids. The V gene lost 4 bases and the J gene lost 9 bases, with 22 bases spanning the gap. The CDR3 region is CASSRGVQGGLRPQHF. The CDR3 DNA sequence: TGTGCCAGTAGTAGGGGGGTTCAGGGTGGGTTAAGGCCCCAGCATTTT.

The rearrangement links TRBV27 to TRBJ1-6; a weak D match, TRBD1 (6 bases). The CDR3 is 15 residues long. The germline V gene has CDR1 MNHEY and CDR2 SMNVEV (reference sequence). V lost 7 bases and J 8 bases, leaving 18 bases between the germline ends. As DNA, the CDR3 is TGTGCCAGCATGTTCAGGGACATGCCTCATTCACCCCTCCACTTT. It is translated as CASMFRDMPHSPLHF.

The chain carries TRBV27 and TRBJ2-1; TRBD2 matches 7 bases. There are 16 residues in the CDR3. Germline CDR1 is MNHEY and CDR2 is SMNVEV (reference sequence). Germline trimming cut 8 bases from V and 3 bases from J; bases unmatched to any gene: 13. Here the CDR3 reads CASWALGAGYYNEQFF. CDR3 DNA sequence: TGTGCCAGCTGGGCCCTGGGAGCGGGGTACTACAATGAGCAGTTCTTC.

The V and J genes are TRBV28 and TRBJ1-2; D possibly corresponds to TRBD1 (6 bases). Germline loops: CDR1 MDHEN, CDR2 SYDVKM. Trimming stripped 6 bases from V and 4 bases from J, with 12 bases between. This CDR3 comprises 13 residues. Here the CDR3 DNA reads TGTGCCAGCAGCCCGCGGGGGCCCTATGGCTACACCTTC. Translated: CASSPRGPYGYTF.

The chain joins TRBV5-5 to TRBJ1-3, with D possibly matching TRBD1 (6 bases). V was cut by 4 bases and J by 0 bases, with 11 bases left in between. The germline V gene encodes CDR1 SGHKS and CDR2 YYEKEE (reference sequence). The CDR3 runs 15 residues. The CDR3 is CASSPDRNSGNTIYF. DNA for the CDR3: TGTGCCAGCAGCCCAGACAGGAACTCTGGAAACACCATATATTTT.

The chain joins TRBV6-1 to TRBJ2-5; D possibly corresponds to TRBD2 (6 bases). Germline lookup yields CDR1 MNHNS and CDR2 SASEGT. This CDR3 region has 13 residues. V lost 3 bases, J lost 5 bases, and 10 bases lay in between. The CDR3 DNA follows: TGTGCCAGCAGTGACGGACGGGGGGAGACCCAGTACTTC. It specifies CASSDGRGETQYF.

The chain links TRBV5-1 to TRBJ1-2, with TRBD1 matching 7 bases. The V segment lost 4 bases and the J segment 4 bases; nucleotides outside the gene matches: 10. Germline values: CDR1 SGHRS, CDR2 YFSETQ. The CDR3 is 15 amino acids. The CDR3 here is CASSGTAGSGYGYTF. The CDR3 DNA is TGCGCCAGCAGCGGGACAGCAGGATCGGGCTATGGCTACACCTTC.

This clone is a singleton in its sample. The rearrangement links TRBV19 to TRBJ2-3, with a weak D call TRBD1 (6 bases). The CDR3 has 15 residues. V was clipped by 4 bases and J by 3 bases, with 14 bases between them. Germline CDR1 and CDR2: LNHDA and SQIVND (reference sequence). The CDR3 loop reads CASSTYRELTDTQYF. DNA of the CDR3: TGTGCCAGTAGTACCTACAGGGAATTAACAGATACGCAGTATTTT.

V usage is TRBV27 and J usage is TRBJ2-7; D perhaps matches TRBD1 (5 bases). The CDR3 totals 13 residues. Germline lookup yields CDR1 MNHEY and CDR2 SMNVEV (reference sequence). V was shortened by 6 bases and J by 2 bases, with 11 bases between the two germline ends. DNA of the CDR3: TGTGCCAGCAGCCCAGGGTTCCCCTACGAGCAGTACTTC. Its translation: CASSPGFPYEQYF.

The chain couples TRBV21-1 to TRBJ2-7; the table's D call, TRBD2, was not checked against the DNA. TRBV21-1 is tagged as a pseudogene. The CDR3 has 17 amino acids. CDR3 bases: TGTGCCAGCAGCAAAGAAATCGTGACCCCCGAGGTCAACGAGCAGTACTTC. It is translated as CASSKEIVTPEVNEQYF.

The chain uses TRBV12-5 and TRBJ2-5; D might be TRBD2 (7 bases). CDR1 is LGHNT, CDR2 FRNRAP, per germline. This CDR3 comprises 16 residues. Trimming shortened V by 0 bases and J by 5 bases, and 16 bases separated the two germline ends. CDR3 region: CASGLVQGGGFETQYF. The CDR3 DNA reads as TGTGCTAGTGGTTTGGTACAGGGCGGGGGTTTCGAGACCCAGTACTTC.

This chain uses TRBV6-1 with TRBJ1-5, with a tentative D call TRBD1 (6 bases). The germline V gene encodes CDR1 MNHNS and CDR2 SASEGT. The V gene lost 2 bases and the J gene lost 2 bases, with 10 bases spanning the gap. The CDR3 runs to 15 residues. CDR3 in DNA: TGTGCCAGCAGTGAATCGTGGACAGGCAATCAGCCCCAGCATTTT. This encodes CASSESWTGNQPQHF.

This chain uses TRBV5-1 with TRBJ2-3; 7 bases fit TRBD1. Trimming cost V 0 bases and J 0 bases; bases outside gene matches: 1. This CDR3 is built from 15 residues. CDR1 SGHRS and CDR2 YFSETQ come from the germline V gene. The CDR3 sequence: CASSLEGASTDTQYF. DNA of the CDR3: TGCGCCAGCAGCTTGGAGGGGGCTAGCACAGATACGCAGTATTTT.

This sequence joins TRBV12-5 and TRBJ2-3, with D tentatively TRBD1 (5 bases). The length of the CDR3 is 16 residues. Germline values: CDR1 LGHNT, CDR2 FRNRAP. V lost 2 bases and J 4 bases, leaving 16 bases between the germline ends. The CDR3 loop is CASGLSQGFPADTQYF. CDR3 DNA: TGTGCTAGTGGTTTGTCCCAGGGCTTCCCGGCAGATACGCAGTATTTT.